This T cell receptor (beta chain) is drawn from a study of OX40 agonist ivuxolimab in advanced cancers. Background on the study: Treatment of patients was with ivuxolimab, an agonistic anti-OX40 (CD134) antibody. Patient treatment consisted of intravenous ivuxolimab administration every 2 weeks at 0.01 to 10 mg/kg.

Some clones are missing from TCRdb's copy, which holds only in-frame ones; the method was immunoSEQ multiplex PCR. The sample lists tens of thousands of clones; 84% were seen once. Broader study findings: There were, on average, more expanded clones in CD8+ T cells than in CD4+.

This clone was observed once. Its specificity is not known. Autoimmune disease history or systemic immunosuppression excluded patients. V was shortened by 4 bases and J by 0 bases, with 13 bases between the two germline ends. The germline gives CDR1 MNHNS, CDR2 SASEGT. This CDR3 comprises 15 residues. This material consisted of CD4+ or CD8+ T cells sorted from blood, taken in a trial of the OX40 agonist ivuxolimab. This TCR was sampled from an adult with an advanced solid tumor such as melanoma, head and neck, liver or kidney cancer. The chain has TRBV6-1 and TRBJ2-7; D possibly corresponds to TRBD1 (6 bases). CDR3 DNA: TGTGCCAGCAGTGGAACAGGGTTCAGCTCCTACGAGCAGTACTTC. It translates to CASSGTGFSSYEQYF.